The clone carrying this T cell receptor beta chain appeared a few times. The antigen remains unidentified. Using RNA transcripts, the TCR beta CDR3 regions were amplified. HTBI primers served in a first-round RT-PCR, which a second-round multiplex PCR followed. Using its own MiXCR run on the multiplex PCR reads, TCRdb lists one record per CDR3 protein. This table has hundreds of thousands of distinct CDR3 sequences, approximately 40% appearing once. The sample is drawn from a study of Graves' ophthalmopathy and Graves' hyperthyroidism. Ophthalmopathy donors showed moderate-to-severe activity, CAS ≥3, NOSPECS ≥4 and a duration under 3 months. A diagnosis was made from clinical symptoms together with serum thyroxine, TRAb, thyroid ultrasound and orbital computed tomography. Whole-study results and caveats: Ophthalmopathy progression was predicted with roughly 68% sensitivity and approximately 72% specificity. Blood also held most thyroid clonotypes expanded above 0.001 frequency.

The CDR3 has 16 residues. V lost 4 bases to trimming and J lost 0 bases, with 12 bases between them. This receptor was taken from an adult man with Graves' ophthalmopathy. Sequencing was done on a sample of peripheral blood. This chain joins TRBV12-3 or TRBV12-4 and TRBJ1-4; D gene ambiguous. The CDR3 loop is CASSSKWGATNEKLFF. The CDR3 bases are TGTGCCAGCAGTTCCAAATGGGGTGCAACTAATGAAAAACTGTTTTTT.